One and the same sample provided the 15 T cell receptor beta chains below, sequenced in a study of cytomegalovirus exposure and HLA in healthy donors. The PCR contained 60 Vbeta and 13 Jbeta primers. Assay: immunoSEQ multiplex PCR; the TCRdb copy retains only in-frame clones and omits some. The table has about 140,000 clones, just under 80% seen once. Sequenced sample: PBMCs. All receptors derive from a man aged 25-45 years in good health.

The rearrangement joins TRBV5-5 to TRBJ2-1; D is perhaps TRBD1 (6 bases). CDR3 size: 15 residues. Germline V lookup: CDR1 SGHKS, CDR2 YYEKEE (reference sequence). V was trimmed by 4 bases and J by 0 bases, leaving 11 bases between them. The CDR3 DNA sequence: TGTGCCAGCAGCCGACAGGATAGCTCCTACAATGAGCAGTTCTTC. As protein: CASSRQDSSYNEQFF.

The CDR3 DNA is TGTGCCAGCAGCTCGGGGGGAGCGGGAGCCACCTACAATGAGCAGTTCTTC. The encoded protein is CASSSGGAGATYNEQFF. This chain links TRBV7-8 with TRBJ2-1; TRBD2 matches 8 bases. This CDR3 has 17 residues. V lost 4 bases, J lost 2 bases, and 10 bases stayed unmatched. CDR1 and CDR2 from the germline V gene are SGHVS and FQNEAQ.

This chain joins TRBV4-3 and TRBJ2-1; TRBD2 matches 7 bases. Germline values: CDR1 LGHNA, CDR2 YSLEER. The CDR3 runs to 15 residues. With 1 base clipped from V and 1 base from J, the junction kept 1 base outside the gene matches. The CDR3 loop reads CASSQGGGSYNEQFF. The CDR3 DNA is TGCGCCAGCAGCCAAGGGGGGGGTTCCTACAATGAGCAGTTCTTC.

The V gene is TRBV7-9, the J gene TRBJ2-1; 8 bases map to TRBD1. The V gene end was trimmed by 5 bases and the J gene end by 10 bases; junction bases not matched to a gene: 13. The V gene's germline CDR1 is SEHNR and CDR2 FQNEAQ (reference sequence). This CDR3 region has 15 residues. This CDR3 is CASSLRQGLAQEQFF. The CDR3 DNA is TGTGCCAGCAGCCTAAGACAGGGGCTAGCGCAGGAGCAGTTCTTC.

V and J are TRBV19 and TRBJ2-1; D is perhaps TRBD2 (6 bases). The germline CDR1 and CDR2 sequences are LNHDA and SQIVND (reference sequence). This CDR3 comprises 15 residues. V shed 5 bases and J shed 9 bases, with 20 bases lying between them. Here the CDR3 reads CASSPRLGLGGEQFF. CDR3 DNA sequence: TGTGCCAGTAGTCCGCGACTAGGACTCGGGGGTGAGCAGTTCTTC.

The J gene is TRBJ2-7, the V gene TRBV28; D not certain. CDR1 MDHEN and CDR2 SYDVKM come from the germline V gene. The CDR3 runs 14 residues. V was shortened by 10 bases and J by 0 bases, with 16 bases between the two germline ends. As DNA, the CDR3 is TGTGCCACCCAGGCCCAGGCCTACTCCTACGAGCAGTACTTC. Protein product: CATQAQAYSYEQYF. The full variable domain, in which reference TRBV28 and TRBJ2-7 provide the parts outside the CDR3, is DVKVTQSSRYLVKRTGEKVFLECVQDMDHENMFWYRQDPGLGLRLIYFSYDVKMKEKGDIPEGYSVSREKKERFSLILESASTNQTSMYLCATQAQAYSYEQYFGPGTRLTVT.

This chain joins TRBV27 and TRBJ2-3; 7 bases match TRBD1. In germline, CDR1 is MNHEY, CDR2 SMNVEV (reference sequence). V lost 5 bases and J lost 6; bases outside the gene matches: 20. CDR3 length: 18 amino acids. The CDR3 nucleotides read TGTGCCAGCAGTCCGGGACAGAGGAAATATTGGGTGGTTGATACGCAGTATTTT. The encoded protein is CASSPGQRKYWVVDTQYF.

This rearrangement joins TRBV5-1 to TRBJ1-2; unclear D gene. The CDR3 spans 16 residues. Germline assignment: CDR1 SGHRS and CDR2 YFSETQ. V was pared by 4 bases and J by 4 bases, with 20 bases between. For the CDR3, the DNA is TGCGCCAGCAGCCCTTCCCTTCGGGAGCTTACCTATGGCTACACCTTC. Protein: CASSPSLRELTYGYTF.

J is TRBJ1-5 and V is TRBV28; D not resolved. Per the germline V gene, CDR1 is MDHEN and CDR2 is SYDVKM. Trimming left V 3 bases short and J 3 bases short, with 6 bases between. The CDR3 totals 13 residues. The CDR3 DNA reads as TGTGCCAGCAGTTTTGGCAACAATCAGCCCCAGCATTTT. It specifies CASSFGNNQPQHF. Supplemented by reference TRBV28 and TRBJ1-5, the full variable domain reads DVKVTQSSRYLVKRTGEKVFLECVQDMDHENMFWYRQDPGLGLRLIYFSYDVKMKEKGDIPEGYSVSREKKERFSLILESASTNQTSMYLCASSFGNNQPQHFGDGTRLSIL.

V and J are TRBV30 and TRBJ2-1; maybe TRBD1 (7 bases). In germline, CDR1 is GTSNPN, CDR2 SVGIG (reference sequence). Trimming stripped 6 bases from V and 8 bases from J, with 17 bases between. CDR3 length: 13 residues. The CDR3 nucleotides read TGTGCCTGTAGGAATACAGGGGAGGATGAGCAGTTCTTC. It encodes CACRNTGEDEQFF.

The rearrangement links TRBV27 to TRBJ1-5, with 10 bases matching TRBD1. V lost 6 bases to trimming and J lost 6 bases; unmatched junction nucleotides: 5. CDR1 and CDR2 (germline): MNHEY, SMNVEV (reference sequence). The CDR3 has 14 amino acids. This CDR3 reads CASRNRDRGQPQHF. CDR3 in DNA: TGTGCCAGCAGAAACCGGGACAGGGGTCAGCCCCAGCATTTT.

The CDR3 DNA reads TGTGCCAGCAGTTTCCTCGGACAGGGAAGTATAGATGAAAAACTGTTTTTT. The encoded protein is CASSFLGQGSIDEKLFF. V gene TRBV27 combines with J gene TRBJ1-4, with 8 nucleotides matching TRBD1. This CDR3 comprises 17 residues. V was clipped by 3 bases and J by 6 bases; unmatched bases: 12. Germline lookup yields CDR1 MNHEY and CDR2 SMNVEV (reference sequence). The variable domain in full, completed from reference TRBV27 and TRBJ1-4, reads EAQVTQNPRYLITVTGKKLTVTCSQNMNHEYMSWYRQDPGLGLRQIYYSMNVEVTDKGDVPEGYKVSRKEKRNFPLILESPSPNQTSLYFCASSFLGQGSIDEKLFFGSGTQLSVL.

This clone was seen only once. The rearrangement joins TRBV11-2 to TRBJ1-5; D is unresolved. From germline, CDR1 is SGHAT and CDR2 FQNNGV. CDR3 size: 16 residues. Trimming stripped 5 bases from V and 2 bases from J, with 16 bases between. The CDR3 coding sequence is TGTGCCAGCAGCCGACTCGACCTTGGCGGCAATCAGCCCCAGCATTTT. Protein: CASSRLDLGGNQPQHF.

The chain uses TRBV7-8 and TRBJ2-1; 8 bases map to TRBD2. The CDR3 runs to 14 residues. Germline V lookup: CDR1 SGHVS, CDR2 FQNEAQ. After removal of 5 bases from V and 6 bases from J, the junction contained 6 bases not matched to a gene. The CDR3 spells CASSPNGLANEQFF. The CDR3 DNA reads as TGTGCCAGCAGCCCAAACGGACTAGCCAATGAGCAGTTCTTC.

The count of this clone is one. The chain combines TRBV19 with TRBJ2-7; TRBD1 is a possible D gene (5 bases). With 3 bases removed from V and 2 bases from J, the gap between germline ends came to 8 bases. CDR1 and CDR2 from the germline V gene are LNHDA and SQIVND (reference sequence). This CDR3 has 13 amino acids. The CDR3 protein is CASSIDSTYEQYF. The CDR3, as DNA: TGTGCCAGTAGTATCGACAGTACCTACGAGCAGTACTTC.